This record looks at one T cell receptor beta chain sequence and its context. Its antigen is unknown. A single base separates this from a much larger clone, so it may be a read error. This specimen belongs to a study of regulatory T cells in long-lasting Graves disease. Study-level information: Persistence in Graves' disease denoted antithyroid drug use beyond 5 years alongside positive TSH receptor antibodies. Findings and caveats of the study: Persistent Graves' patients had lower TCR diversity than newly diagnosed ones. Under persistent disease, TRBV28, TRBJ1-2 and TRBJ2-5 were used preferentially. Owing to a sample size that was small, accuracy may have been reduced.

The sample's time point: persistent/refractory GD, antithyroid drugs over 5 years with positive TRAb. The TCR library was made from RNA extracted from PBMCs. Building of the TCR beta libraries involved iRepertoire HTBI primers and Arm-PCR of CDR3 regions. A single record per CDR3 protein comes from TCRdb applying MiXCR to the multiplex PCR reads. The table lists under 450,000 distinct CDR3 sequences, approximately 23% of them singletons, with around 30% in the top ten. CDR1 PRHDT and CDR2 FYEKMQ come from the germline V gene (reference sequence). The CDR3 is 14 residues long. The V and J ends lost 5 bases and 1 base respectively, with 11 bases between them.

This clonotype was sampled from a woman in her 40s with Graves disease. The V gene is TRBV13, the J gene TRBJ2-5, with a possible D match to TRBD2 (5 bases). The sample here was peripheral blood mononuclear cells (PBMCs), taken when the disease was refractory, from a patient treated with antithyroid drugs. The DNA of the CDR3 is TGTGCCAGCAGCCCGTGGGAGACCCAAGAGACCCAGTACTTC. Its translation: CASSPWETQETQYF.